This passage covers 23 T cell receptor beta chains from one sample sequenced in a study of blood T cell repertoires in COVID-19. Using immunoSEQ multiplex PCR, the repertoire was profiled, and TCRdb retains in-frame clones only, with some absent. The sample lists under 200,000 clones; around four fifths were seen once. Source material: peripheral blood. The origin of the receptors is a man between 70 and 80 years old with acute or convalescent COVID-19.

The chain recombines TRBV7-3 with TRBJ2-3; the D is unclear. Germline CDR1 reads SGHTA; CDR2 reads FQGTGA. Between the trimmed V and J ends, which lost 3 bases and 0 bases, there was a span of 7 bases. The CDR3 has 14 amino acids. For the CDR3, the DNA is TGTGCCAGCAGCTTTCGCGCTAGCACAGATACGCAGTATTTT. This encodes CASSFRASTDTQYF.

The CDR3 here is CASSSPAGGGELFF. In DNA, the CDR3 is TGTGCCAGCAGCTCACCCGCGGGGGGCGGGGAGCTGTTTTTT. J is TRBJ2-2 and V is TRBV9; 8 nucleotides align to TRBD2. Germline lookup yields CDR1 SGDLS and CDR2 YYNGEE. There are 14 residues in the CDR3. J gave up 7 bases and V 4 bases, and 6 bases lay outside the gene matches. The whole variable domain, remainder taken from reference TRBV9 and TRBJ2-2, is DSGVTQTPKHLITATGQRVTLRCSPRSGDLSVYWYQQSLDQGLQFLIQYYNGEERAKGNILERFSAQQFPDLHSELNLSSLELGDSALYFCASSSPAGGGELFFGEGSRLTVL.

The chain is built from TRBV4-1 and TRBJ1-4, with TRBD1 matching over 12 bases. V gave up 3 bases and J gave up 7 bases; unmatched junction bases: 0. Germline V gene sequence: CDR1 MGHRA, CDR2 YSYEKL. CDR3 length: 14 residues. The CDR3 DNA reads TGCGCCAGCAGCCAGGGACAGGGGGCTGAAAAACTGTTTTTT. This sequence encodes CASSQGQGAEKLFF.

This chain joins TRBV6-6 and TRBJ2-1; D may be TRBD2 (5 bases). Germline CDR1 reads MNHNY; CDR2 reads SVGAGI (reference sequence). The ends were cut back, 6 bases at V and 2 bases at J, with 14 bases in the middle. The CDR3 is 15 amino acids. DNA of the CDR3: TGTGCCAGCAGAACCCCGGGAAGTCCCTACAATGAGCAGTTCTTC. Its protein is CASRTPGSPYNEQFF.

V gene TRBV6-5 combines with J gene TRBJ2-7, with 10 bases lining up with TRBD2. The CDR3 has 15 residues. The germline V gene encodes CDR1 MNHEY and CDR2 SVGAGI. V was pared by 11 bases and J by 7 bases, with 17 bases of the junction left unmatched. The CDR3 DNA sequence: TGTGCCTCCGAGGATAGCGGGGGGCCCCTTGGAGAGCAGTACTTC. Its translation: CASEDSGGPLGEQYF.

The rearrangement uses TRBV30 and TRBJ2-7; 9 bases align to TRBD2. CDR3 length: 15 residues. Germline loops: CDR1 GTSNPN, CDR2 SVGIG (reference sequence). Losses at the gene ends were 0 bases for V and 2 bases for J; bases not matched to a gene: 5. The CDR3 is CAWSVRIAGAYEQYF. The DNA for the CDR3 is TGTGCCTGGAGTGTGAGAATAGCGGGAGCCTACGAGCAGTACTTC.

The V call is TRBV6-5, the J call TRBJ2-7, with TRBD1 as a possible D gene (6 bases). The CDR3 has 14 residues. V dropped 4 bases and J dropped 3 bases, with 13 bases sitting between them. Germline V gene lookup returns CDR1 MNHEY and CDR2 SVGAGI. The CDR3 DNA reads as TGTGCCAGCAGTTTCGACAGGCTGAACTACGAGCAGTACTTC. Translating it yields CASSFDRLNYEQYF.

The V and J genes are TRBV24-1 and TRBJ2-5; D remains ambiguous. The CDR3 totals 14 residues. Germline V lookup: CDR1 KGHDR, CDR2 SFDVKD. V gave up 4 bases and J gave up 0 bases, with 8 bases separating them. CDR3 sequence (DNA): TGTGCCACCAGTGACCCGAGAAACCAAGAGACCCAGTACTTC. Translated, it gives CATSDPRNQETQYF.

The V call is TRBV5-1, the J call TRBJ2-3, with TRBD1 matching 8 bases. The V gene end was trimmed by 0 bases and the J gene end by 5 bases; junction bases not matched to a gene: 5. Germline CDR1 is SGHRS and CDR2 is YFSETQ. The CDR3 totals 15 residues. The CDR3 loop reads CASSLGDRLVDTQYF. Written as DNA, the CDR3 is TGCGCCAGCAGCTTGGGGGACAGGCTCGTAGATACGCAGTATTTT.

The chain carries TRBV9 and TRBJ2-2; 12 bases match TRBD2. CDR1 and CDR2 from the germline V gene are SGDLS and YYNGEE. J was trimmed by 7 bases and V by 4 bases; bases with no gene match: 8. The CDR3 is 16 amino acids. CDR3 region: CASSPRTSGKVGELFF. The CDR3 DNA is TGTGCCAGCAGCCCGCGGACTAGCGGGAAGGTCGGGGAGCTGTTTTTT.

The chain recombines TRBV5-4 with TRBJ2-2, with 7 bases aligning to TRBD1. The CDR3 sequence is 17 residues long. Looked up from germline, CDR1 is SGHNT and CDR2 is YYREEE (reference sequence). The V segment lost 3 bases and the J segment 6 bases; nucleotides outside the gene matches: 14. In DNA form, the CDR3 reads TGTGCCAGCAGCTCCAGACAGGGTGTAAGTCTCGCCGGGGAGCTGTTTTTT. This sequence encodes CASSSRQGVSLAGELFF. Drawing the rest from reference TRBV5-4 and TRBJ2-2, the complete variable domain is ETGVTQSPTHLIKTRGQQVTLRCSSQSGHNTVSWYQQALGQGPQFIFQYYREEENGRGNFPPRFSGLQFPNYSSELNVNALELDDSALYLCASSSRQGVSLAGELFFGEGSRLTVL.

This clone came up many times. The chain employs TRBV24-1 and TRBJ2-3, with D tentatively TRBD1 (6 bases). The CDR3 covers 15 residues. Trimming removed 4 bases from V and 7 bases from J, with 17 bases in between. Germline V gene lookup returns CDR1 KGHDR and CDR2 SFDVKD. The CDR3, as DNA: TGTGCCACCAGTGAAACAGGGATTGCTGCCAATACGCAGTATTTT. This translates into CATSETGIAANTQYF.

The chain combines TRBV5-1 with TRBJ2-1; D might be TRBD2 (6 bases). This CDR3 spans 15 amino acids. Germline V gene lookup returns CDR1 SGHRS and CDR2 YFSETQ. The V end was cut by 3 bases, the J end by 2 bases, with 12 bases between. In nucleotides, the CDR3 is TGCGCCAGCAGCTCGGGGGACTTAACCTACAATGAGCAGTTCTTC. This sequence encodes CASSSGDLTYNEQFF. Using reference TRBV5-1 and TRBJ2-1 for the parts outside the CDR3, the full variable domain is KAGVTQTPRYLIKTRGQQVTLSCSPISGHRSVSWYQQTPGQGLQFLFEYFSETQRNKGNFPGRFSGRQFSNSRSEMNVSTLELGDSALYLCASSSGDLTYNEQFFGPGTRLTVL.

CDR3 DNA sequence: TGTGCCACCAGAGTTGAACGGTATAATGAGCAGTTCTTC. Encoded protein: CATRVERYNEQFF. This rearrangement joins TRBV15 to TRBJ2-1; no firm D call. Trimming took 6 bases from V and 7 from J, leaving 13 bases between them. The germline V gene has CDR1 LNHNV and CDR2 YYDKDF (reference sequence). This CDR3 is 13 amino acids long.

This clone appeared a few times. The rearrangement joins TRBV15 to TRBJ1-2; 8 bases line up with TRBD1. CDR1 and CDR2 (germline): LNHNV, YYDKDF (reference sequence). The J segment lost 8 bases and the V segment lost 3 bases, leaving 8 bases of the junction unmatched. The CDR3 sequence is 14 residues long. The CDR3 DNA follows: TGTGCCACCAGCAGTGACAGGGGACTATACGGCTACACCTTC. Amino acid sequence: CATSSDRGLYGYTF.

This chain connects TRBV5-1 to TRBJ2-7, with 7 positions matching TRBD2. The CDR3 runs to 14 residues. In germline, CDR1 is SGHRS, CDR2 YFSETQ. The V gene end was trimmed by 4 bases and the J gene end by 1 base; junction bases not matched to a gene: 5. Here the CDR3 DNA reads TGCGCCAGCAGCCTGAGCGGGGCATCCTACGAGCAGTACTTC. Its protein product is CASSLSGASYEQYF.

This rearrangement joins TRBV14 to TRBJ2-7, with TRBD1 matching over 8 bases. J gave up 3 bases and V 4 bases, and 5 bases lay outside the gene matches. Germline CDR1 SGHDN, CDR2 FVKESK. The CDR3 sequence is 14 residues long. CDR3 in DNA: TGTGCCAGCAGCCCGGACAGGGCCCACTACGAGCAGTACTTC. Protein: CASSPDRAHYEQYF.

Concerning this clone itself: This sample also contains other DNA sequences that code for the same CDR3. This sequence joins TRBV5-1 and TRBJ1-2, with 7 bases lining up with TRBD1. The J segment lost 4 bases and the V segment lost 5 bases, leaving 5 bases of the junction unmatched. From germline, CDR1 is SGHRS and CDR2 YFSETQ. The CDR3 runs to 13 residues. The CDR3 spells CASSRDRAYGYTF. The CDR3 DNA is TGCGCCAGCAGTAGAGACAGGGCCTATGGCTACACCTTC.

This clone was detected a few times. The chain employs TRBV5-1 and TRBJ2-2, with D perhaps matching TRBD1 (7 bases). With 1 base removed from V and 7 bases from J, the gap between germline ends came to 17 bases. This CDR3 contains 16 residues. Germline loops: CDR1 SGHRS, CDR2 YFSETQ. The CDR3 DNA follows: TGCGCCAGCAGCTTGTCCCTGGCGGGGACAGACGGGGAGCTGTTTTTT. It specifies CASSLSLAGTDGELFF.

The chain links TRBV9 to TRBJ1-3; 9 bases agree with TRBD1. The CDR3 spans 18 residues. V lost 0 bases to trimming and J lost 1 base; unmatched junction nucleotides: 8. Looked up from germline, CDR1 is SGDLS and CDR2 is YYNGEE. DNA for the CDR3: TGTGCCAGCAGCGTAGCTCCCTCGGGACAGGGATCTGGAAACACCATATATTTT. Translation gives CASSVAPSGQGSGNTIYF.

This sequence joins TRBV29-1 and TRBJ2-3; TRBD1 matches 8 bases. From germline, CDR1 is SQVTM and CDR2 ANQGSEA. The CDR3 runs to 16 residues. The trim removed 5 bases at V and 4 bases at J, leaving 14 bases unmatched. The CDR3 here is CSVNQWGTGTPDTQYF. The CDR3 region has the DNA TGCAGCGTTAATCAATGGGGGACAGGAACCCCAGATACGCAGTATTTT.

The rearrangement joins TRBV5-6 to TRBJ1-2, with D possibly TRBD1 on 5 matching bases. Germline lookup yields CDR1 SGHDT and CDR2 YYEEEE. There are 15 residues in the CDR3. V dropped 0 bases and J dropped 8 bases, with 17 bases sitting between them. The DNA of the CDR3 is TGTGCCAGCAGCTTGGCCCCAGGGAGGCTGAAAGGCTACACCTTC. This sequence encodes CASSLAPGRLKGYTF.

The chain links TRBV7-2 to TRBJ2-5, with D possibly matching TRBD2 (5 bases). Trimming shortened V by 2 bases and J by 2 bases, and 12 bases separated the two germline ends. The CDR3 length is 15 residues. Germline V CDR1 and CDR2: SGHTA, FQGNSA. The CDR3 spells CASSLSRGRQETQYF. The CDR3 bases are TGTGCCAGCAGCTTATCTCGGGGTAGACAAGAGACCCAGTACTTC.